Below, 10 T cell receptor beta chains from the same sample are listed, as sequenced in a study of CD8 T cells in ankylosing spondylitis (dated by TCRdb to between 2016 and 2019). The method behind the library was 5' RACE. The instrument given in TCRdb is Illumina HiSeq 2500. TCRdb reran the public reads through fastp at Q25 and MiXCR, keeping productive beta chains. For every CDR3 protein sequence, its rows merge into one entry that carries the most common genes and DNA. Across this sample there are about 340,000 distinct CDR3 sequences, with roughly 14% seen only once. Of the sample, 0.9% to 1.2% is held by the ten largest clones. Material: blood, either unsorted or a sorted T cell fraction (not recorded which). All receptors derive from a male donor with ankylosing spondylitis or in good health (not recorded which).

The CDR3 DNA reads TGTGCCACCCGAAGGGGGGGGGCGCGAGGAGAGACCCAGTACTTC. Amino acids: CATRRGGARGETQYF. This chain joins TRBV6-4 and TRBJ2-5, with D perhaps TRBD2 (7 bases). The germline CDR1 and CDR2 sequences are MRHNA and SNTAGT. This CDR3 is built from 15 residues. Trimming stripped 10 bases from V and 4 bases from J, with 22 bases between.

This clonotype has ten or more counts. V is TRBV4-1 and J is TRBJ2-2; D is undetermined. The CDR3 contains 14 residues. Looked up from germline, CDR1 is MGHRA and CDR2 is YSYEKL. The V and J ends lost 2 bases and 0 bases respectively, with 4 bases between them. The CDR3 protein is CASSQLANTGELFF. CDR3 DNA sequence: TGCGCCAGCAGCCAACTAGCGAACACCGGGGAGCTGTTTTTT.

This clonotype has only a few counts. The genes are TRBV27 and TRBJ2-7; TRBD1 agrees at 8 bases. Germline V gene data show CDR1 as MNHEY and CDR2 as SMNVEV (reference sequence). The J segment lost 2 bases and the V segment lost 3 bases, leaving 12 bases of the junction unmatched. The CDR3 is 17 residues long. The CDR3 spells CASSFIWDRSSTYEQYF. DNA of the CDR3: TGTGCCAGCAGTTTTATCTGGGACAGGTCTTCGACCTACGAGCAGTACTTC.

This clonotype was counted a few times. V is TRBV28 and J is TRBJ1-4; D is possibly TRBD1 (5 bases). The V and J ends lost 2 bases and 0 bases respectively, with 10 bases between them. CDR3 length equals 16 residues. The germline CDR1 and CDR2 sequences are MDHEN and SYDVKM. As DNA, the CDR3 is TGTGCCAGCAGTTTAAGCAGGGCCTCAACTAATGAAAAACTGTTTTTT. It encodes CASSLSRASTNEKLFF.

This clonotype was seen only a few times. V and J are TRBV20-1 and TRBJ2-1; D perhaps matches TRBD2 (6 bases). The CDR3 is 13 amino acids. V was shortened by 3 bases and J by 4 bases, with 10 bases between the two germline ends. Germline V CDR1 and CDR2: DFQATT, SNEGSKA (reference sequence). CDR3 protein: CSASSGGYNEQFF. The CDR3 nucleotides read TGCAGTGCTAGTAGCGGCGGATACAATGAGCAGTTCTTC.

The rearrangement links TRBV6-1 to TRBJ2-1, with 7 bases matching TRBD1. The CDR3 sequence is 15 residues long. The germline gives CDR1 MNHNS, CDR2 SASEGT. Unmatched junction bases numbered 3, after V lost 2 bases and J lost 2 bases. The CDR3 DNA reads TGTGCCAGCAGTGAAATGGACAGGCCCTACAATGAGCAGTTCTTC. Translation gives CASSEMDRPYNEQFF.

This chain connects TRBV12-3 or TRBV12-4 to TRBJ2-3; TRBD2 matches at 7 bases. Trimming at V came to 7 bases and at J to 0 bases, leaving 7 bases not matched to a gene. The CDR3 runs to 15 residues. The CDR3 reads CASIPGGTSTDTQYF. For the CDR3, the DNA is TGTGCCAGCATTCCCGGGGGGACTAGCACAGATACGCAGTATTTT.

About this clonotype itself: A much larger clone differs by one base, so this may be a read error. The rearrangement links TRBV12-3 or TRBV12-4 to TRBJ2-7, with TRBD1 as a possible D gene (6 bases). Trimming left V 6 bases short and J 6 bases short, with 21 bases between. The CDR3 has 15 residues. CDR3 nucleotides: TGTGCCAGCAGCCCACGAGAAACAGGGACGGGCGAGCAGTACTTC. It yields the protein CASSPRETGTGEQYF.

This clonotype was seen at least ten times. The chain couples TRBV20-1 to TRBJ1-1; unclear D gene. The CDR3 consists of 15 residues. V lost 0 bases, J lost 7 bases, and 18 bases lay in between. Germline V gene data show CDR1 as DFQATT and CDR2 as SNEGSKA (reference sequence). The CDR3 reads CSAREAGRGSNEAFF. In nucleotides, the CDR3 is TGCAGTGCTAGAGAGGCCGGGCGAGGGTCCAATGAAGCTTTCTTT.

This clonotype was observed a handful of times. This chain connects TRBV20-1 to TRBJ1-1, with unresolved D. This CDR3 region has 14 residues. The germline V gene encodes CDR1 DFQATT and CDR2 SNEGSKA (reference sequence). V was pared by 3 bases and J by 1 base, with 12 bases between. CDR3 DNA sequence: TGCAGTGCTAGTTACGGATCGGGGAACACTGAAGCTTTCTTT. Protein: CSASYGSGNTEAFF.